This T cell receptor (beta chain) came from a study of control samples from healthy donors and cancer patients. Sequencing was performed with immunoSEQ multiplex PCR; in TCRdb, only in-frame clones are kept and a portion is missing. The data contain some 130,000 clones, approximately 89% of them singletons. CDR1 is LGHDT, CDR2 YNNKEL, per germline (reference sequence). CDR3 size: 14 residues. Trimming took off 5 bases at V and 1 base at J, with 12 bases between the two ends. Sequenced: blood. The chain couples TRBV3-1 (or the pseudogene TRBV3-2) to TRBJ2-7; D remains ambiguous. This receptor was taken from a man aged 18 to 30 in good health. CDR3 loop: CASSFRTDSYEQYF. The CDR3 coding sequence is TGTGCCAGCAGCTTCCGAACAGATTCCTACGAGCAGTACTTC.